The clone carrying this T cell receptor (beta chain) was counted only a few times. This record comes from a study of blood T cells in healthy people across ages. Using a J-beta primer mix together with a sample-barcoded 5' primer, a second PCR was run for roughly 6 to 11 cycles. TCRdb recomputed calls from the 5' RACE reads with MiXCR, one row per CDR3 protein. The sample consists of hundreds of thousands of distinct CDR3 sequences, roughly half of them appearing once. V lost 2 bases and J lost 3; bases outside the gene matches: 8. CDR3 length equals 16 residues. Per germline, CDR1 SGHTA and CDR2 FQGNSA.

The receptor was derived from a man aged 60 to 75 in good health. Sequencing was carried out using blood. The chain has TRBV7-2 and TRBJ2-3; 7 nucleotides agree with TRBD2. CDR3 sequence reads: CASSLNAGVFTDTQYF. DNA for the CDR3: TGTGCCAGCAGCTTAAATGCGGGAGTATTTACAGATACGCAGTATTTT.